Described below is a single T cell receptor beta chain sequence and its context. Only a few counts were recorded for this clonotype. Its specific antigen is unknown. No quality values exist for individual bases; no much larger clone is one base distant. This entry belongs to a study of blood T cells in healthy people across ages (dated by TCRdb to 2015 to 2017). Regarding the complete study: Template switching captured roughly one uniquely barcoded TCR beta cDNA molecule per two T cells in model experiments. Using deep sequencing normalized with unique cDNA molecular identifiers, the study measured how TCR beta repertoire diversity changes with age. The donors were split into four age groups: young (average 16 years), middle-aged (roughly 39), aged (over 55) and long-lived (approximately 89). For two donors (one aged 18 to 30 and one aged 80 or older), the study analyzed two additional independent replicas of 1 million unique cDNA reads from the same blood draw. Summary of the overall study and its limitations: Compared with the aged group, more naive CD4+ T cells, fewer expanded clones and increased TCR diversity were shown by the long-lived group, suggesting age selection. Total diversity estimates from one million sequenced T cells were considered lower bounds and underestimates. As age increased, observed TCR beta diversity per million T cells dropped in a roughly linear way, and a significant reduction was already evident by age around 41. A strong correlation was found between observed TCR beta diversity and the percentage of naive T cells measured by flow cytometry. Bulk unsorted PBMC profiling prevented conclusive comparison of naive and antigen-experienced compartments. The CMV infection status of donors was not known, potentially confounding age-related changes in expanded clonotypes.

Library prep was done by 5' RACE. The sample was run on an Illumina HiSeq 2500. A second PCR of roughly 6 to 11 cycles was run with a J-beta primer mix and a sample-barcoded 5' primer. Each TCR beta cDNA molecule received a unique molecular identifier from a template-switch 5' adaptor carrying 12 random nucleotides. Each sample yielded at least 2.5 million CDR3-containing paired-end reads. All of the RNA was converted into first-strand cDNA using the Mint cDNA synthesis kit, with a TRBC-specific oligonucleotide serving as the primer. After uracil-DNA glycosylase treatment, a first 18-cycle PCR used universal primers M1SS and BC2_uni_R on all cDNA. The study's processing was this. For normalization, 1 million high-quality reads were randomly selected from each sample, with every read carrying a distinct molecular identifier. Instead of being binned into consensus sequences, reads with shared molecular identifiers were discarded. MiTCR, run with a Q25 quality threshold and the strictest error-elimination algorithm, handled CDR3 identification, clonotype clustering and error correction. A nonparametric unseen species model with Euler transformation was used to estimate a lower bound on total TCR beta diversity. TCRdb redid the processing of the public reads, applying fastp at Q25 and MiXCR, and retained in-frame beta chains. When rows share a CDR3 protein, they turn into one entry using the most common DNA and genes. V and J calls and clone size were set by TCRdb, not the authors. The sample has hundreds of thousands of distinct CDR3 sequences on record, approximately 26% of them singletons. Of the sample, under 4.5% is held by the ten largest clones.

The approximately 41 donors, aged about 6 to 95 years, were systemically healthy Caucasian individuals from Russia. Each donor gave around 9.5 milliliters of peripheral blood, collected into EDTA-treated Vacutainer tubes. Ficoll-Paque density-gradient centrifugation was used to isolate PBMCs, with at least 7 million obtained per sample. Trizol reagent was used to extract total RNA from PBMCs, with at least 6 micrograms per sample. Naive CD45RAhigh/CD27high T cell percentages were measured by flow cytometry on a PBMC aliquot from every donor. In the germline V gene, CDR1 corresponds to MNHEY and CDR2 to SVGAGI. For this chain, trimming is 5 bases at the V end and 10 bases at the J end, and the number of junction bases without a gene match is 6. From cysteine to phenylalanine, the CDR3 is 14 amino acids long. The entry retains the CDR3 DNA only, 42 bases that are in frame from base 1. These data were likewise used in another study, on T cells of mothers and their children. The second study's authors report: Donors were nine systemically healthy Caucasian individuals: three mothers and their six children. cDNA synthesis used all of the extracted RNA, with around 1.6 ug of RNA in each 15 ul reaction. In the second PCR, the M1S primer introduced both the sample barcodes and 2-4 random nucleotides. Each mother yielded over 9.5 million TCR beta CDR3 reads and each child 3 million to 3.5 million reads. TCR recombination output is similarly shaped by thymic selection in related and unrelated pairs, with a minor effect exerted by inherited differences. Normalized repertoire overlap in related mother-child pairs was always slightly higher than in unrelated mother-child pairs, but the difference was never significant. With a sensitivity of 90 to 100 clones per million clonotypes, no persistent microchimeric T cell clones were detected. In the study, deep NGS was used to compare the TCR beta repertoires of mothers and children, and features distinguishing related mother-child pairs from unrelated individuals were sought. Mothers averaged around 43 +/- 4 years of age and children averaged roughly 11 +/- 4 years. After adapters were ligated using NEBNext reagents, the libraries underwent 100+100 nt paired-end sequencing on an Illumina HiSeq 2000. To prevent cross-contamination, the mother and child libraries were prepared one month apart and sequenced in separate runs. For each donor, between about 500,000 and 2,200,000 distinct TCR beta clonotypes were identified. Naive TCR beta clonotypes were estimated from low-frequency clonotypes matched to each donor's FACS-determined naive share, without sorting.

Sequencing was carried out using blood. The rearranged segments are TRBV6-5 and TRBJ2-1, and 12 bases in between align with TRBD2. This clonotype was sampled from a boy younger than 10 in good health. The bases are TGTGCCAGCAGTGGACTAGCGGGGCCGCCCGAGCAGTTCTTC. Translated, it gives CASSGLAGPPEQFF.